This T cell receptor beta chain was observed in a study of OX40 agonist ivuxolimab in advanced cancers. Some background on the complete study: Ivuxolimab was an agonistic, fully human IgG2 monoclonal antibody directed against OX40 (CD134), a costimulatory receptor. The point of sequencing TCRbeta in the periphery was to test whether ivuxolimab changed TCR sequence diversity and drove clonal T-cell expansion. Patients were allowed to have had prior anti-PD-1, anti-PD-L1 or anti-CTLA-4 therapy, and approximately 40% of the dose-escalation patients had been treated with checkpoint inhibitors. Intravenous ivuxolimab was administered to patients every 2 weeks at six dose levels: 0.01, 0.1, 0.3, 1.5, 3 and 10 mg/kg. Partial responses occurred in three dose-escalation patients, of whom one had hepatocellular carcinoma and two had cutaneous melanoma. Of the roughly 52 patients in dose escalation, 19 had hepatocellular carcinoma, some 15 had melanoma, 9 had renal cell carcinoma and 9 had head and neck cancer. In the dose-escalation cohort, 82.7% of patients were male, and the mean age was around 60 years, with a range of 23 to 79. The paper covers the monotherapy dose-escalation part of the phase I ivuxolimab trial, which included N of about 50 patients. On the study overall, not on this receptor specifically: In partial responders in the 0.1-3.0 mg/kg groups, normalized peripheral clonal expansion was found to be among the lowest, especially among CD8+ T cells. Which antigens the clonally expanded peripheral T cells were specific for was not determined. At doses of 0.1 to 3.0 mg/kg, clonal expansion of both CD4+ and CD8+ blood T cells was observed from baseline to week 6. After ivuxolimab, CD8+ T cells had more expanded clones than CD4+ T cells on average. Low levels of normalized T-cell clonal expansion were also seen in some nonresponding patients.

The trial excluded patients who had a history of autoimmune disease or were on systemic immunosuppression. Peripheral blood for TCR sequencing was collected from all dose cohorts at baseline, on cycle 4 day 1, and on cycle 7 day 1. The samples were taken from a phase I, first-in-human, multicenter, open-label dose-escalation trial of ivuxolimab. Adults with locally advanced or metastatic melanoma, renal cell, hepatocellular, or head and neck squamous cell carcinoma were enrolled in the trial. Before TCR sequencing, CD4+ T cells and CD8+ T cells were sorted from peripheral blood as separate populations. From cysteine to phenylalanine, the CDR3 is 14 amino acids long. The DNA shown is the 42-base CDR3, in frame from base 1. V and J are trimmed by 4 bases and 7 bases, and the gene matches miss 8 bases of the junction. CDR1 LNHDA and CDR2 SQIVND were looked up in the germline V gene (reference sequence).

As concerns this clone: Its antigen is not yet known. There are no base qualities to consult, and no much larger clone falls within one base.

Genomic DNA was isolated from the sorted cells so that the TCRbeta CDR3 region could be sequenced. TCRbeta CDR3 regions were sequenced using the immunoSEQ Assay. TCRdb retrieved this table from immuneACCESS and kept in-frame rearrangements only. Not all clones are present; in checked studies, unresolved V genes account for under half, and no reason is known for the remainder. In all, the sample holds about 50,000 clones, and about 76% of those were seen once. More than 0.9% of the sample rests with the top ten. The source is an adult with an advanced solid tumor such as melanoma, head and neck, liver or kidney cancer. Recombination connected TRBV19 to TRBJ1-1; a stretch of 8 junction bases matches TRBD1. This specimen consisted of CD4+ or CD8+ T cells sorted from blood, obtained in a trial of the OX40 agonist ivuxolimab. The CDR3 protein sequence reads: CASSTMIGTGEAFF. The DNA is as follows: TGTGCCAGTAGTACGATGATTGGGACAGGTGAAGCTTTCTTT.